Each of the 32 T cell receptor beta chains below was sequenced from the same sample in a study of cytomegalovirus exposure and HLA in healthy donors. The PCR used 60 Vbeta and 13 Jbeta primers. Produced via immunoSEQ multiplex PCR; TCRdb's table is partial and in-frame only. The table includes roughly 200,000 clones, more than 65% detected once. The sample comprised PBMCs. Receptor source: a woman between 45 and 60 years old in good health and CMV-seronegative.

This clone was observed a few times. The chain joins TRBV27 to TRBJ1-6; D unclear. The CDR3 runs to 15 residues. Germline lookup yields CDR1 MNHEY and CDR2 SMNVEV (reference sequence). V lost 3 bases, J lost 8 bases, and 14 bases lay in between. CDR3 nucleotide sequence: TGTGCCAGCAGTTTGAATAGGCAGGATCATTCACCCCTCCACTTT. This sequence encodes CASSLNRQDHSPLHF.

The sample holds one count of this clone. The chain couples TRBV7-9 to TRBJ2-3; 9 bases fit TRBD1. The CDR3 extends over 13 amino acids. Per germline, CDR1 SEHNR and CDR2 FQNEAQ (reference sequence). J was trimmed by 8 bases and V by 4 bases; bases with no gene match: 4. This CDR3 is CASSSSGQGTQYF. The CDR3 DNA reads as TGTGCCAGCAGCTCCTCGGGACAGGGTACGCAGTATTTT.

This clone appeared a few times. This sequence joins TRBV5-1 and TRBJ2-3; D might be TRBD2 (5 bases). V was pared by 0 bases and J by 5 bases, with 10 bases between. The CDR3 totals 14 residues. CDR1 is SGHRS, CDR2 YFSETQ, per germline. The CDR3 region has the DNA TGCGCCAGCAGCTTGGTTCTCGGGGAAGATACGCAGTATTTT. This codes for CASSLVLGEDTQYF.

The V gene is TRBV10-2, the J gene TRBJ2-7; D uncertain. Trimming pared 3 bases from V and 3 bases from J, leaving 6 bases between. Germline V CDR1 and CDR2: WSHSY, SAAADI. CDR3 length equals 12 residues. CDR3 DNA sequence: TGCGCCAGCAGTGATAGTGACTACGAGCAGTACTTC. Residues: CASSDSDYEQYF.

V and J are TRBV25-1 and TRBJ1-2; TRBD1 might be the D (6 bases). This CDR3 is built from 16 residues. Germline CDR1 reads MGHDK; CDR2 reads SYGVNS. Trimming removed 6 bases at V and 0 bases at J, with 17 bases between. CDR3 bases: TGTGCCAGCAGGGAGACAGGTCACAGCGCTAACTATGGCTACACCTTC. Translated: CASRETGHSANYGYTF.

The rearrangement uses TRBV7-9 and TRBJ2-2; a weak D match, TRBD2 (6 bases). Germline CDR1 SEHNR, CDR2 FQNEAQ (reference sequence). This CDR3 is built from 15 residues. The V end was cut by 1 base, the J end by 7 bases, with 13 bases between. The CDR3 DNA follows: TGTGCCAGCAGCTTAGACGGAGGGTACGGCGGGGAGCTGTTTTTT. Protein: CASSLDGGYGGELFF.

This clone has only one observation. V usage is TRBV27 and J usage is TRBJ2-7, with a weak D call TRBD2 (6 bases). CDR3 length: 15 amino acids. The V gene lost 5 bases and the J gene lost 4 bases, with 18 bases spanning the gap. The germline V gene has CDR1 MNHEY and CDR2 SMNVEV (reference sequence). CDR3: CASSLHVAELYEQYF. As DNA, the CDR3 is TGTGCCAGCAGTCTGCACGTAGCGGAACTTTACGAGCAGTACTTC.

The rearrangement joins TRBV28 to TRBJ1-1; no clear D gene. The ends were cut back, 1 base at V and 3 bases at J, with 9 bases in the middle. The CDR3 sequence is 14 residues long. CDR1 and CDR2 from the germline V gene are MDHEN and SYDVKM. CDR3 sequence: CASSLLQRYTEAFF. In nucleotides, the CDR3 is TGTGCCAGCAGTTTATTACAACGTTACACTGAAGCTTTCTTT.

This clone was detected a few times. V and J are TRBV6-1 and TRBJ1-2, with 7 bases aligning to TRBD1. The CDR3 loop spans 13 amino acids. From germline, CDR1 is MNHNS and CDR2 SASEGT. V trimming: 6 bases; J trimming: 4 bases; junction bases outside the gene matches: 5. The CDR3 nucleotides read TGTGCCAGCAGACCTAGACAGGGCTATGGCTACACCTTC. As protein: CASRPRQGYGYTF.

This clone was recorded a few times. J is TRBJ2-2 and V is TRBV7-3; no reliable D call. CDR3 length equals 12 residues. V shed 3 bases and J shed 7 bases, with 6 bases lying between them. Germline assignment: CDR1 SGHTA and CDR2 FQGTGA. The DNA for the CDR3 is TGTGCCAGCAGCTTCTCAGGCGGGGAGCTGTTTTTT. Its protein is CASSFSGGELFF. The variable domain in full, completed from reference TRBV7-3 and TRBJ2-2, reads GAGVSQTPSNKVTEKGKYVELRCDPISGHTALYWYRQSLGQGPEFLIYFQGTGAADDSGLPNDRFFAVRPEGSVSTLKIQRTERGDSAVYLCASSFSGGELFFGEGSRLTVL.

The gene calls are TRBV30 and TRBJ1-1; tentative D call: TRBD1 (5 bases). The V gene's germline CDR1 is GTSNPN and CDR2 SVGIG (reference sequence). The germline V and J ends were trimmed by 4 bases and 4 bases, with 13 bases remaining between them. This CDR3 region has 13 residues. The CDR3 DNA sequence: TGTGCCTGGAATCAGGGTTGGGGCACTGAAGCTTTCTTT. Its translation: CAWNQGWGTEAFF. Together with reference TRBV30 and TRBJ1-1, the CDR3 gives the full variable domain: SQTIHQWPATLVQPVGSPLSLECTVEGTSNPNLYWYRQAAGRGLQLLFYSVGIGQISSEVPQNLSASRPQDRQFILSSKKLLLSDSGFYLCAWNQGWGTEAFFGQGTRLTVV.

This chain connects TRBV25-1 to TRBJ1-3; maybe TRBD1 (5 bases). Germline values: CDR1 MGHDK, CDR2 SYGVNS. Between the trimmed V and J ends, which lost 2 bases and 0 bases, there was a span of 8 bases. The CDR3 totals 15 residues. CDR3 protein: CASSEKGDSGNTIYF. The DNA of the CDR3 is TGTGCCAGCAGTGAAAAAGGGGACTCTGGAAACACCATATATTTT.

The chain joins TRBV7-9 to TRBJ1-1, with D possibly being TRBD1 (6 bases). Trimming took 1 base from V and 3 from J, leaving 6 bases between them. CDR1 is SEHNR, CDR2 FQNEAQ, per germline (reference sequence). This CDR3 contains 13 residues. Here the CDR3 DNA reads TGTGCCAGCAGCTTAGACAGGGACACTGAAGCTTTCTTT. This codes for CASSLDRDTEAFF.

The chain uses TRBV4-1 and TRBJ1-2, with D unresolved. The CDR3 contains 15 residues. V lost 0 bases to trimming and J lost 1 base, with 9 bases between them. Germline V gives CDR1 MGHRA, CDR2 YSYEKL. The CDR3 DNA sequence: TGCGCCAGCAGCCAAGAGCAGGCCAATAACTATGGCTACACCTTC. Translation gives CASSQEQANNYGYTF.

CDR3 residues: CASREQGSNQPQHF. The CDR3 bases are TGTGCCAGTAGGGAACAGGGGAGCAATCAGCCCCAGCATTTT. V and J are TRBV19 and TRBJ1-5, with 7 nucleotides matching TRBD1. CDR3 length equals 14 residues. Germline V gives CDR1 LNHDA, CDR2 SQIVND (reference sequence). Trimming removed 6 bases from V and 1 base from J; junction bases left unmatched: 3.

The chain joins TRBV5-1 to TRBJ2-1, with 12 bases identical to TRBD2. Germline V gives CDR1 SGHRS, CDR2 YFSETQ. The V segment lost 3 bases and the J segment 0 bases; nucleotides outside the gene matches: 4. The CDR3 sequence is 17 residues long. CDR3 sequence reads: CASSWGLAGSSYNEQFF. CDR3 DNA: TGCGCCAGCAGCTGGGGACTAGCGGGCAGCTCCTACAATGAGCAGTTCTTC. The whole variable domain, filled in from reference TRBV5-1 and TRBJ2-1, reads KAGVTQTPRYLIKTRGQQVTLSCSPISGHRSVSWYQQTPGQGLQFLFEYFSETQRNKGNFPGRFSGRQFSNSRSEMNVSTLELGDSALYLCASSWGLAGSSYNEQFFGPGTRLTVL.

The V and J genes are TRBV28 and TRBJ1-5, with 9 bases fitting TRBD1. Trimming took 6 bases from V and 1 from J; bases not matched to a gene: 10. This CDR3 has 17 residues. Germline V gives CDR1 MDHEN, CDR2 SYDVKM. In DNA form, the CDR3 reads TGTGCCAGCAGCCTAACAGGGGGCGTCGGAAGCAATCAGCCCCAGCATTTT. It translates to CASSLTGGVGSNQPQHF.

V and J are TRBV4-3 and TRBJ2-5; D uncertain. CDR1 is LGHNA, CDR2 YSLEER, per germline. V dropped 1 base and J dropped 3 bases, with 6 bases sitting between them. This CDR3 region has 13 residues. Written as DNA, the CDR3 is TGCGCCAGCAGCCAAGGGCTAGAAGAGACCCAGTACTTC. This encodes CASSQGLEETQYF.

This clone turned up a few times. This rearrangement joins TRBV28 to TRBJ1-2; perhaps TRBD1 as D (6 bases). The CDR3 covers 13 residues. Germline V gene data show CDR1 as MDHEN and CDR2 as SYDVKM. The CDR3 loop reads CAYARGFNYGYTF. CDR3 DNA sequence: TGTGCTTACGCCAGGGGCTTCAACTATGGCTACACCTTC.

This chain uses TRBV28 with TRBJ1-2; no reliable D call. This CDR3 has 15 residues. The germline V gene encodes CDR1 MDHEN and CDR2 SYDVKM. V dropped 3 bases and J dropped 0 bases, with 11 bases sitting between them. CDR3 residues: CASSLPRGANYGYTF. The CDR3, as DNA: TGTGCCAGCAGTTTGCCTCGCGGGGCTAACTATGGCTACACCTTC.

The chain uses TRBV2 and TRBJ1-5; D is unclear. Per the germline V gene, CDR1 is SNHLY and CDR2 is FYNNEI. The CDR3 loop spans 14 amino acids. The V gene lost 2 bases and the J gene lost 3 bases, with 8 bases spanning the gap. This chain's CDR3 is CASSERSPNQPQHF. The CDR3, as DNA: TGTGCCAGCAGTGAACGGTCCCCCAATCAGCCCCAGCATTTT.

This clone has just one count. This chain links TRBV6-5 with TRBJ2-1; 8 bases map to TRBD2. CDR3 length: 16 amino acids. CDR1 is MNHEY, CDR2 SVGAGI, per germline. Germline trimming cut 0 bases from V and 6 bases from J; bases unmatched to any gene: 7. The CDR3 region is CASSYSRTSRGNEQFF. Written as DNA, the CDR3 is TGTGCCAGCAGTTACTCCCGGACTAGCCGTGGCAATGAGCAGTTCTTC.

This clone has a handful of counts. This rearrangement joins TRBV28 to TRBJ1-5; D is possibly TRBD1 (5 bases). The germline V gene encodes CDR1 MDHEN and CDR2 SYDVKM. This CDR3 has 16 residues. The V end lost 6 bases, the J end lost 6 bases, and 21 bases lay between the germline ends. This CDR3 reads CASSPPLGGVSQPQHF. The CDR3 DNA sequence: TGTGCCAGCAGCCCCCCCTTGGGAGGGGTATCTCAGCCCCAGCATTTT.

The chain joins TRBV5-4 to TRBJ2-1; TRBD1 matches 8 bases. The CDR3 is made up of 16 amino acids. V lost 0 bases to trimming and J lost 5 bases; unmatched junction nucleotides: 7. CDR1 and CDR2 from the germline V gene are SGHNT and YYREEE (reference sequence). The CDR3 nucleotides are TGTGCCAGCAGCTTGGGGTACGGGACAGGTCACAATGAGCAGTTCTTC. Protein sequence: CASSLGYGTGHNEQFF.

This clone was seen more than once but under ten times. CDR3 residues: CASSVNSPTNTGELFF. The CDR3 region has the DNA TGTGCCAGCAGTGTAAATAGCCCTACGAACACCGGGGAGCTGTTTTTT. This sequence joins TRBV2 and TRBJ2-2; D unresolved. The CDR3 sequence is 16 residues long. The V gene lost 4 bases and the J gene lost 0 bases, with 12 bases spanning the gap. Germline V lookup: CDR1 SNHLY, CDR2 FYNNEI.

This sequence joins TRBV6-5 and TRBJ1-4; possible D gene TRBD1, 6 bases. CDR1 MNHEY and CDR2 SVGAGI come from the germline V gene. Trimming pared 6 bases from V and 3 bases from J, leaving 11 bases between. CDR3 length equals 14 residues. In DNA form, the CDR3 reads TGTGCCAGCAGAAGACAGGCTCCTAATGAAAAACTGTTTTTT. This codes for CASRRQAPNEKLFF.

This sequence joins TRBV20-1 and TRBJ2-5; D is possibly TRBD2 (5 bases). The end of the DNA fits TRBJ2-7 better, so the J call may be wrong. This CDR3 has 11 amino acids. Germline V gives CDR1 DFQATT, CDR2 SNEGSKA (reference sequence). The CDR3 DNA follows: TGCAGTGCCCGGACTCCTCTCGAGCAGTACTTC. Translated, it gives CSARTPLEQYF.

As concerns this clone: The sample carries other DNA sequences with the same CDR3. The chain couples TRBV27 to TRBJ2-7; 8 nucleotides align to TRBD2. Germline trimming cut 2 bases from V and 3 bases from J; bases unmatched to any gene: 3. CDR1 is MNHEY, CDR2 SMNVEV, per germline (reference sequence). CDR3 length equals 14 residues. CDR3 sequence: CASSLSGRVYEQYF. CDR3 DNA: TGTGCCAGCAGTTTAAGCGGGAGAGTCTACGAGCAGTACTTC.

The rearrangement uses TRBV9 and TRBJ1-3, with TRBD1 matching over 8 bases. Germline V lookup: CDR1 SGDLS, CDR2 YYNGEE. After removal of 4 bases from V and 0 bases from J, the junction contained 9 bases not matched to a gene. The CDR3 runs 17 residues. The CDR3 DNA reads as TGTGCCAGCAGCTCCTGGACAGGGCAAAACTCTGGAAACACCATATATTTT. This sequence encodes CASSSWTGQNSGNTIYF.

CDR3 in amino acids: CASSYSRGSGGEQYF. CDR3 nucleotides: TGTGCCAGCAGTTACTCGCGGGGTTCTGGGGGCGAGCAGTACTTC. J is TRBJ2-7 and V is TRBV6-6; a weak D match, TRBD2 (6 bases). The CDR3 has 15 residues. Germline-derived CDR1 and CDR2 are MNHNY and SVGAGI (reference sequence). With 0 bases removed from V and 6 bases from J, the gap between germline ends came to 15 bases.

The rearrangement uses TRBV2 and TRBJ2-2, with 7 bases identical to TRBD1. This CDR3 contains 16 residues. V was clipped by 8 bases and J by 5 bases; unmatched bases: 14. In germline, CDR1 is SNHLY, CDR2 FYNNEI. For the CDR3, the DNA is TGTGCCAGCCATACCTCTCAGGACAGGTTGACCGGGGAGCTGTTTTTT. Its translation is CASHTSQDRLTGELFF.

This chain uses TRBV2 with TRBJ2-1; no definite D call. This CDR3 has 14 amino acids. V shed 4 bases and J shed 2 bases, with 9 bases lying between them. CDR1 and CDR2 from the germline V gene are SNHLY and FYNNEI. This CDR3 reads CASSVEVPYNEQFF. For the CDR3, the DNA is TGTGCCAGCAGTGTCGAGGTCCCCTACAATGAGCAGTTCTTC.